The 29 T cell receptor beta chains reported below all come from one sample, sequenced in a study of T-cell memory formation after mild COVID-19. Using its own MiXCR run on the 5' RACE reads, TCRdb lists one record per CDR3 protein. The table lists hundreds of thousands of distinct CDR3 sequences, about 15% of them singletons. The sample taken for sequencing was PBMCs or a T cell subset sorted from them (not recorded which). Receptors originate from a man aged 18 to 35 who had mild COVID-19 (a few samples of this study predate the infection). Cell type and time point are not known.

This clonotype was detected a few times. The chain uses TRBV6-5 and TRBJ2-3; unclear D gene. Trimming removed 9 bases from V and 0 bases from J, with 10 bases in between. The germline CDR1 and CDR2 sequences are MNHEY and SVGAGI. This CDR3 comprises 13 residues. CDR3 residues: CASAGASTDTQYF. The CDR3 region has the DNA TGTGCCAGTGCTGGAGCTAGCACAGATACGCAGTATTTT.

V and J are TRBV6-1 and TRBJ2-6; no reliable D call. CDR1 is MNHNS and CDR2 is SASEGT in the germline V gene. The ends were cut back, 2 bases at V and 0 bases at J, with 20 bases in the middle. This CDR3 comprises 20 residues. The CDR3 nucleotides read TGTGCCAGCAGTGAAAGTTTAACGCAAGTCCATTTCTCTGGGGCCAACGTCCTGACTTTC. Translation: CASSESLTQVHFSGANVLTF.

The chain is built from TRBV7-2 and TRBJ1-1; the D gene is possibly TRBD1 (6 bases). Trimming shortened V by 5 bases and J by 9 bases, and 13 bases separated the two germline ends. The V gene's germline CDR1 is SGHTA and CDR2 FQGNSA. This CDR3 is built from 12 residues. CDR3 region: CASSPGAHQAFF. The CDR3 bases are TGTGCCAGCAGCCCGGGGGCCCACCAAGCTTTCTTT.

This clonotype was observed a few times. The chain combines TRBV5-5 with TRBJ2-2; tentative D call: TRBD1 (5 bases). Germline lookup yields CDR1 SGHKS and CDR2 YYEKEE (reference sequence). The ends were cut back, 4 bases at V and 3 bases at J, with 16 bases in the middle. The CDR3 contains 16 residues. The CDR3 protein is CASSRSGWSDTGELFF. Here the CDR3 DNA reads TGTGCCAGCAGCAGATCAGGGTGGTCGGACACCGGGGAGCTGTTTTTT.

The table lists this clonotype with many counts. The chain is built from TRBV6-6 and TRBJ2-5; the D gene is possibly TRBD2 (5 bases). Trimming took off 6 bases at V and 5 bases at J, with 10 bases between the two ends. CDR3 size: 12 residues. Per germline, CDR1 MNHNY and CDR2 SVGAGI (reference sequence). This CDR3 is CASSRDWETQYF. Here the CDR3 DNA reads TGTGCCAGCAGCCGGGATTGGGAGACCCAGTACTTC.

The chain uses TRBV5-1 and TRBJ2-6, with D tentatively TRBD2 (5 bases). The CDR3 is 15 residues long. Trimming removed 0 bases from V and 8 bases from J, with 12 bases in between. From germline, CDR1 is SGHRS and CDR2 YFSETQ. DNA for the CDR3: TGCGCCAGCAGCTTGGGGTCTCCTAGCTCCAACGTCCTGACTTTC. This translates into CASSLGSPSSNVLTF.

This sequence joins TRBV18 and TRBJ2-1; no clear D gene. Per the germline V gene, CDR1 is KGHSH and CDR2 is LQKENI. Trimming removed 3 bases from V and 0 bases from J, with 9 bases in between. The CDR3 sequence is 15 residues long. CDR3 sequence: CASSPIPSSYNEQFF. The CDR3, as DNA: TGTGCCAGCTCACCCATCCCAAGCTCCTACAATGAGCAGTTCTTC. The variable domain in full, with the rest retrieved from reference TRBV18 and TRBJ2-1, is NAGVMQNPRHLVRRRGQEARLRCSPMKGHSHVYWYRQLPEEGLKFMVYLQKENIIDESGMPKERFSAEFPKEGPSILRIQQVVRGDSAAYFCASSPIPSSYNEQFFGPGTRLTVL.

Here the CDR3 reads CASSLGTGLYTEAFF. CDR3 DNA: TGTGCCAGCAGCCTAGGGACAGGGCTATACACTGAAGCTTTCTTT. This chain connects TRBV7-2 to TRBJ1-1; TRBD1 aligns across 9 bases. The V segment lost 5 bases and the J segment 3 bases; nucleotides outside the gene matches: 7. Germline V lookup: CDR1 SGHTA, CDR2 FQGNSA. The CDR3 length is 15 residues.

The rearrangement links TRBV5-6 to TRBJ1-2, with a weak D call TRBD1 (6 bases). The ends were cut back, 2 bases at V and 6 bases at J, with 11 bases in the middle. The V gene's germline CDR1 is SGHDT and CDR2 YYEEEE. This CDR3 has 13 residues. The CDR3 DNA sequence: TGTGCCAGCAGCTTAGGCAGGGGAGATGGCTACACCTTC. Protein: CASSLGRGDGYTF.

In this sample, this clonotype turned up many times. The chain combines TRBV7-6 with TRBJ2-1; maybe TRBD1 (5 bases). Germline assignment: CDR1 SGHVS and CDR2 FNYEAQ. The V and J ends lost 1 base and 9 bases respectively, with 10 bases between them. The CDR3 totals 13 residues. The chain's CDR3 is CASSLGGLGEQFF. The CDR3 DNA sequence: TGTGCCAGCAGCTTAGGGGGCCTGGGTGAGCAGTTCTTC. Drawing the rest from reference TRBV7-6 and TRBJ2-1, the complete variable domain is GAGVSQSPRYKVTKRGQDVALRCDPISGHVSLYWYRQALGQGPEFLTYFNYEAQQDKSGLPNDRFSAERPEGSISTLTIQRTEQRDSAMYRCASSLGGLGEQFFGPGTRLTVL.

In this sample, this clonotype turned up many times. This sequence joins TRBV25-1 and TRBJ2-5; D might be TRBD2 (5 bases). The V and J ends lost 3 bases and 5 bases respectively, with 16 bases between them. Germline CDR1 MGHDK, CDR2 SYGVNS. The CDR3 covers 15 residues. The CDR3 DNA reads TGTGCCAGCAGTGAGGCAAGTGGACTGGGGGAGACCCAGTACTTC. Protein sequence: CASSEASGLGETQYF.

On this clonotype itself: One end of the junction varies from germline; a read error may be responsible. The genes are TRBV7-7 and TRBJ2-5; tentatively, D is TRBD1 or TRBD2 (6 bases each). This CDR3 spans 15 amino acids. Germline V CDR1 and CDR2: SSHAT, FNYEAQ (reference sequence). CDR3 nucleotides: TGTGCTAGCAGCTTACTGGGGGCGGGACAAGAGACCCAGTACTTC. As protein: CASSLLGAGQETQYF.

The chain recombines TRBV10-3 with TRBJ1-6, with D hard to call. CDR1 is ENHRY, CDR2 SYGVKD, per germline. V lost 10 bases to trimming and J lost 10 bases, with 17 bases between them. This CDR3 contains 13 residues. The CDR3 DNA reads as TGTGCCACCGAAGATACAGTTCGGTCACCCCTCCACTTT. It codes for CATEDTVRSPLHF.

This chain uses TRBV5-1 with TRBJ1-5; D might be TRBD1 (6 bases). The CDR3 loop spans 15 amino acids. Germline V gene lookup returns CDR1 SGHRS and CDR2 YFSETQ. V shed 1 base and J shed 0 bases, with 8 bases lying between them. As DNA, the CDR3 is TGCGCCAGCAGCTTGTCAGGGGCTAGCAATCAGCCCCAGCATTTT. The encoded protein is CASSLSGASNQPQHF. The entire variable domain, with the rest obtained from reference TRBV5-1 and TRBJ1-5, is as follows: KAGVTQTPRYLIKTRGQQVTLSCSPISGHRSVSWYQQTPGQGLQFLFEYFSETQRNKGNFPGRFSGRQFSNSRSEMNVSTLELGDSALYLCASSLSGASNQPQHFGDGTRLSIL.

V usage is TRBV4-1 and J usage is TRBJ2-1; 13 nucleotides agree with TRBD2. Germline V gene data show CDR1 as MGHRA and CDR2 as YSYEKL. CDR3 length: 16 amino acids. Germline trimming cut 4 bases from V and 6 bases from J; bases unmatched to any gene: 6. This CDR3 is CASSRLLAGGPNEQFF. The CDR3, as DNA: TGCGCCAGCAGCCGTTTACTAGCGGGGGGGCCCAATGAGCAGTTCTTC.

The genes are TRBV5-1 and TRBJ1-2, with 7 bases lining up with TRBD1. The V and J ends lost 3 bases and 2 bases, in that order; junction bases with no gene match: 7. CDR3 length: 15 residues. Per the germline V gene, CDR1 is SGHRS and CDR2 is YFSETQ. The CDR3 loop reads CASSSYPGQNYGYTF. CDR3 DNA: TGCGCCAGCAGCTCCTACCCGGGACAGAACTATGGCTACACCTTC.

This clonotype was counted only a few times. The V call is TRBV9, the J call TRBJ2-2; D is possibly TRBD2 (6 bases). V dropped 0 bases and J dropped 6 bases, with 9 bases sitting between them. The CDR3 is 14 residues long. In germline, CDR1 is SGDLS, CDR2 YYNGEE. In DNA, the CDR3 is TGTGCCAGCAGCGTAGAACCGGGGGCCGGGGAGCTGTTTTTT. Translating gives CASSVEPGAGELFF.

This clonotype is a singleton in its sample. The chain couples TRBV7-3 to TRBJ2-1; 9 bases map to TRBD1. Germline-derived CDR1 and CDR2 are SGHTA and FQGTGA. V trimming: 3 bases; J trimming: 6 bases; junction bases outside the gene matches: 9. The CDR3 length is 16 residues. CDR3 in amino acids: CASSLAPGQGPNEQFF. The DNA for the CDR3 is TGTGCCAGCAGCTTGGCCCCGGGACAGGGACCCAATGAGCAGTTCTTC.

This clonotype was detected many times. V and J are TRBV3-2 and TRBJ1-5. TRBV3-2 is classified as a pseudogene. The CDR3 is 12 amino acids. The CDR3 reads CASSQDNQPQHF. DNA for the CDR3: TGTGCCAGCAGCCAAGACAATCAGCCCCAGCATTTT.

The chain combines TRBV7-9 with TRBJ2-2, with D maybe TRBD1 (5 bases). CDR1 and CDR2 from the germline V gene are SEHNR and FQNEAQ (reference sequence). Trimming removed 3 bases from V and 7 bases from J, with 9 bases in between. The CDR3 runs to 13 residues. The CDR3 loop reads CASSFTTVGELFF. Here the CDR3 DNA reads TGTGCCAGCAGCTTTACGACAGTCGGGGAGCTGTTTTTT. Using reference TRBV7-9 and TRBJ2-2 for the parts outside the CDR3, the full variable domain is DTGVSQNPRHKITKRGQNVTFRCDPISEHNRLYWYRQTLGQGPEFLTYFQNEAQLEKSRLLSDRFSAERPKGSFSTLEIQRTEQGDSAMYLCASSFTTVGELFFGEGSRLTVL.

The chain links TRBV15 to TRBJ1-2, with D perhaps matching TRBD1 (5 bases). The CDR3 extends over 13 amino acids. Germline V gene sequence: CDR1 LNHNV, CDR2 YYDKDF (reference sequence). Trimming took off 9 bases at V and 4 bases at J, with 15 bases between the two ends. The CDR3 sequence is CATSPQGTYGYTF. Here the CDR3 DNA reads TGTGCCACGTCACCCCAGGGAACCTATGGCTACACCTTC.

In this sample, this clonotype turned up a few times. The chain is built from TRBV5-1 and TRBJ1-1; 11 bases are a match to TRBD1. The CDR3 is 15 residues long. J was trimmed by 4 bases and V by 0 bases; bases with no gene match: 2. Per germline, CDR1 SGHRS and CDR2 YFSETQ. CDR3 DNA sequence: TGCGCCAGCAGCTTGGCGGGGACAGGGGGCACTGAAGCTTTCTTT. Residues: CASSLAGTGGTEAFF.

This clonotype has ten or more counts. The chain employs TRBV20-1 and TRBJ2-5; 7 nucleotides align to TRBD2. The V segment lost 5 bases and the J segment 5 bases; nucleotides outside the gene matches: 8. The germline gives CDR1 DFQATT, CDR2 SNEGSKA (reference sequence). The CDR3 is made up of 13 amino acids. The chain's CDR3 is CSAGAGGWETQYF. For the CDR3, the DNA is TGCAGTGCTGGTGCCGGGGGGTGGGAGACCCAGTACTTC.

The chain's CDR3 is CASSQSARNTIYF. The CDR3 coding sequence is TGTGCCAGCAGCCAATCGGCAAGAAACACCATATATTTT. V usage is TRBV3-1 and J usage is TRBJ1-3; no reliable D call. Deletions cut 2 bases from V and 5 bases from J, with 7 bases between. The germline gives CDR1 LGHDT, CDR2 YNNKEL (reference sequence). The CDR3 spans 13 residues.

This clonotype was counted many times. The CDR3 region has the DNA TGCGCCAGCAGCTACTCAGGGTCCGCCTACGAGCAGTACTTC. Its translation: CASSYSGSAYEQYF. The genes are TRBV5-1 and TRBJ2-7, with a possible D match to TRBD1 (5 bases). In germline, CDR1 is SGHRS, CDR2 YFSETQ. The CDR3 is made up of 14 amino acids. V lost 3 bases and J lost 2, with 12 bases in between.

J is TRBJ2-7 and V is TRBV5-1; 8 nucleotides agree with TRBD2. With the DNA end fitting TRBJ2-1 better, the J assignment may be wrong. Germline CDR1 reads SGHRS; CDR2 reads YFSETQ. The CDR3 consists of 15 residues. The CDR3 sequence is CASSRAGGLYNEQFF. Written as DNA, the CDR3 is TGCGCCAGCAGCCGTGCGGGGGGCCTCTACAATGAGCAGTTCTTC.

This clonotype was detected only a few times. CDR3 in DNA: TGTGCCAGCAGCTTAAGGCCCTGGACGAACAGGGGCTCTGGAAACACCATATATTTT. As protein: CASSLRPWTNRGSGNTIYF. V and J are TRBV7-8 and TRBJ1-3; 7 bases match TRBD1. The CDR3 is 19 residues long. With 2 bases clipped from V and 0 bases from J, the junction kept 13 bases outside the gene matches. Germline loops: CDR1 SGHVS, CDR2 FQNEAQ.

This clonotype was counted between two and nine times. The rearrangement links TRBV19 to TRBJ1-4, with unresolved D. The CDR3 sequence is 14 residues long. V was clipped by 3 bases and J by 5 bases, with 10 bases between them. Germline CDR1 LNHDA, CDR2 SQIVND (reference sequence). The CDR3 reads CASSIPPGNEKLFF. The CDR3 DNA reads as TGTGCCAGTAGTATCCCCCCCGGGAATGAAAAACTGTTTTTT.

This clonotype came up a few times. The gene calls are TRBV18 and TRBJ2-3; D is unclear. The V gene lost 2 bases and the J gene lost 2 bases, with 8 bases spanning the gap. This CDR3 spans 14 amino acids. Germline CDR1 and CDR2: KGHSH and LQKENI. The CDR3 nucleotides read TGTGCCAGCTCACCAGACTTAGACACAGATACGCAGTATTTT. It specifies CASSPDLDTDTQYF. Based on the CDR3 plus reference TRBV18 and TRBJ2-3, the full variable domain is NAGVMQNPRHLVRRRGQEARLRCSPMKGHSHVYWYRQLPEEGLKFMVYLQKENIIDESGMPKERFSAEFPKEGPSILRIQQVVRGDSAAYFCASSPDLDTDTQYFGPGTRLTVL.